These 29 T cell receptor beta chains came from one sample sequenced in a study of Ad26.COV2.S vaccination and SARS-CoV-2 variants. Produced via immunoSEQ multiplex PCR; TCRdb's table is partial and in-frame only. The sample lists about 680,000 clones, 70% to 90% occurring once. Treatment denoted: some 20 received Ad26.COV2.S at low or high dose, single or two shots; 5 received placebo; per-sample allocation not given. Collection of the samples took place on day 63 after the first injection of vaccine or placebo. The source was peripheral blood, collected in a trial of Ad26.COV2.S vaccine versus placebo. The source is a person aged 18-65 years who received the Ad26.COV2.S COVID-19 vaccine or a placebo.

The chain recombines TRBV25-1 with TRBJ2-5; 8 bases agree with TRBD2. CDR3 length equals 15 residues. Germline V gene lookup returns CDR1 MGHDK and CDR2 SYGVNS. J gave up 5 bases and V 5 bases, and 10 bases lay outside the gene matches. The CDR3 DNA follows: TGTGCCAGCAGTAGAGGGGGGGGACTAGGGGAGACCCAGTACTTC. Translation gives CASSRGGGLGETQYF.

This clone was detected once. CDR3 region: CASSVSDRRRSTEAFF. CDR3 nucleotides: TGTGCCAGTAGTGTCTCGGACAGGCGAAGGAGCACTGAAGCTTTCTTT. This chain joins TRBV19 and TRBJ1-1; TRBD1 matches 7 bases. V was pared by 5 bases and J by 4 bases, with 13 bases of the junction left unmatched. This CDR3 contains 16 residues. Per germline, CDR1 LNHDA and CDR2 SQIVND (reference sequence).

J is TRBJ2-2 and V is TRBV7-6; TRBD1 aligns across 9 bases. CDR1 and CDR2 from the germline V gene are SGHVS and FNYEAQ. CDR3 length: 16 amino acids. Trimming removed 5 bases from V and 5 bases from J; junction bases left unmatched: 9. CDR3 loop: CASSTIQGAVTGELFF. Written as DNA, the CDR3 is TGTGCCAGCAGCACAATACAGGGGGCTGTAACCGGGGAGCTGTTTTTT.

This clone was detected a few times. The J gene is TRBJ1-1, the V gene TRBV18; TRBD1 matches 7 bases. CDR1 and CDR2 (germline): KGHSH, LQKENI. CDR3 length equals 16 residues. With V trimmed by 2 bases and J by 4 bases, 10 bases remained unmatched. This CDR3 reads CASSPGQAPTGTEAFF. As DNA, the CDR3 is TGTGCCAGCTCACCAGGACAGGCCCCAACGGGCACTGAAGCTTTCTTT.

This clone was picked up one time. V is TRBV6-5 and J is TRBJ2-2; D call uncertain. The germline CDR1 and CDR2 sequences are MNHEY and SVGAGI. CDR3 size: 13 residues. The V and J ends lost 3 bases and 9 bases respectively, with 11 bases between them. The CDR3 nucleotides are TGTGCCAGCAGTTATCTTAGGCAGCGGGAGCTGTTTTTT. Translated, it gives CASSYLRQRELFF.

The J gene is TRBJ2-5, the V gene TRBV6-2 or TRBV6-3, with 10 bases aligning to TRBD2. V gave up 5 bases and J gave up 5 bases; unmatched junction bases: 20. Germline V lookup: CDR1 MNHEY, CDR2 SVGEGT. The CDR3 is 19 residues long. For the CDR3, the DNA is TGTGCCAGCAGTCGCCCCGGCAGAGCGGGAGGGCCGAGGGAGGAGACCCAGTACTTC. It is translated as CASSRPGRAGGPREETQYF.

V and J are TRBV7-2 and TRBJ2-5; D uncertain. From germline, CDR1 is SGHTA and CDR2 FQGNSA. CDR3 size: 13 residues. Trimming cost V 1 base and J 4 bases, with 7 bases left between them. The CDR3 DNA follows: TGTGCCAGCAGCTTAGGCCCCTCAGAGACCCAGTACTTC. It specifies CASSLGPSETQYF.

CDR3 loop: CGIGRDNYGYTF. As DNA, the CDR3 is TGTGGCATAGGTCGGGATAACTATGGCTACACCTTC. The J gene is TRBJ1-2, the V gene TRBV5-4; D gene ambiguous. The germline V gene has CDR1 SGHNT and CDR2 YYREEE (reference sequence). The CDR3 extends over 12 amino acids.

This clone showed up just once. The chain links TRBV19 to TRBJ1-4; D perhaps matches TRBD1 (5 bases). The germline gives CDR1 LNHDA, CDR2 SQIVND (reference sequence). This CDR3 has 17 residues. V shed 5 bases and J shed 0 bases, with 16 bases lying between them. CDR3 in amino acids: CASSPGRSIATNEKLFF. In nucleotides, the CDR3 is TGTGCCAGTAGTCCGGGACGTTCGATTGCAACTAATGAAAAACTGTTTTTT. Filled out from reference TRBV19 and TRBJ1-4, the complete variable domain reads DGGITQSPKYLFRKEGQNVTLSCEQNLNHDAMYWYRQDPGQGLRLIYYSQIVNDFQKGDIAEGYSVSREKKESFPLTVTSAQKNPTAFYLCASSPGRSIATNEKLFFGSGTQLSVL.

In this sample, this clone turned up once. V gene TRBV6-6 combines with J gene TRBJ2-3; D is perhaps TRBD2 (5 bases). Germline V gene lookup returns CDR1 MNHNY and CDR2 SVGAGI (reference sequence). The CDR3 extends over 13 amino acids. The V end was cut by 4 bases, the J end by 10 bases, with 15 bases between. Here the CDR3 DNA reads TGTGCCAGCAGTTTTTGGACTCGTGTGGCGCAGTATTTT. Encoded protein: CASSFWTRVAQYF.

V and J are TRBV27 and TRBJ2-2, with 15 bases matching TRBD2. CDR3 size: 21 residues. Germline V lookup: CDR1 MNHEY, CDR2 SMNVEV (reference sequence). With V trimmed by 3 bases and J by 0 bases, 11 bases remained unmatched. DNA for the CDR3: TGTGCCAGCAGTTTGAACCCGGGACTAGCGGGAGGCCCTCCGAACACCGGGGAGCTGTTTTTT. Translating it yields CASSLNPGLAGGPPNTGELFF.

As concerns this clone: The same CDR3 arises from other DNA sequences in this sample as well. The chain recombines TRBV7-2 with TRBJ2-5; 8 positions match TRBD1. Germline assignment: CDR1 SGHTA and CDR2 FQGNSA. The junction had 7 bases not matched to a gene; V was cut back by 5 bases and J by 2 bases. The CDR3 covers 15 residues. CDR3 DNA: TGTGCCAGCAGCCCGCAGGGGGCGGGGCAAGAGACCCAGTACTTC. Amino acids: CASSPQGAGQETQYF.

V gene TRBV4-3 combines with J gene TRBJ2-2, with 10 positions matching TRBD2. This CDR3 has 17 residues. V gave up 0 bases and J gave up 5 bases; unmatched junction bases: 6. Germline-derived CDR1 and CDR2 are LGHNA and YSLEER. The CDR3 sequence is CASSQDPSGGGTGELFF. The DNA of the CDR3 is TGCGCCAGCAGCCAAGATCCCAGCGGGGGGGGAACCGGGGAGCTGTTTTTT.

The CDR3 is CASSLYSIRSYQETQYF. CDR3 bases: TGTGCCAGCAGCTTATATAGTATACGGTCCTATCAAGAGACCCAGTACTTC. V usage is TRBV7-6 and J usage is TRBJ2-5, with D hard to call. Germline CDR1 reads SGHVS; CDR2 reads FNYEAQ. The V end was cut by 2 bases, the J end by 2 bases, with 18 bases between. CDR3 length: 17 residues.

The J gene is TRBJ2-1, the V gene TRBV5-1; 8 positions match TRBD2. Germline lookup yields CDR1 SGHRS and CDR2 YFSETQ. There are 17 residues in the CDR3. The trim removed 6 bases at V and 1 base at J, leaving 12 bases unmatched. The CDR3 sequence: CASTGGRTSRSYNEQFF. The CDR3, as DNA: TGCGCCAGCACCGGGGGTCGGACTAGCCGGTCCTACAATGAGCAGTTCTTC.

This chain links TRBV27 with TRBJ2-3; 9 bases match TRBD2. The CDR3 extends over 15 amino acids. Trimming at V came to 2 bases and at J to 5 bases, leaving 5 bases not matched to a gene. Looked up from germline, CDR1 is MNHEY and CDR2 is SMNVEV (reference sequence). As DNA, the CDR3 is TGTGCCAGCAGTTTAGCGGGACTAGCCGTAGATACGCAGTATTTT. It translates to CASSLAGLAVDTQYF.

This clone has a single count. The chain uses TRBV27 and TRBJ1-2; D ambiguous. Germline CDR1 and CDR2: MNHEY and SMNVEV (reference sequence). This CDR3 is built from 16 residues. V dropped 4 bases and J dropped 0 bases, with 15 bases sitting between them. The CDR3: CASSSLTLLANYGYTF. The CDR3 nucleotides are TGTGCCAGCAGTTCCCTGACACTACTAGCTAACTATGGCTACACCTTC.

The V and J genes are TRBV5-8 and TRBJ2-4; D remains unclear. The germline V gene encodes CDR1 SGHTS and CDR2 YDEGEE. The CDR3 runs 16 residues. Trimming stripped 0 bases from V and 0 bases from J, with 10 bases between. The CDR3 loop is CASSLVDQLAKNIQYF. The CDR3 DNA reads TGTGCCAGCAGCTTGGTCGACCAACTAGCCAAAAACATTCAGTACTTC.

CDR3 DNA sequence: TGTGCCAGCTCACCGGGACAGGGGAGAGCTGGTGGCTACACCTTC. Encoded protein: CASSPGQGRAGGYTF. This chain joins TRBV18 and TRBJ1-2; 10 bases match TRBD1. CDR3 size: 15 residues. In germline, CDR1 is KGHSH, CDR2 LQKENI. With 3 bases clipped from V and 7 bases from J, the junction kept 8 bases outside the gene matches.

For the CDR3, the DNA is TGTGCCAGCAGCTTATCACTAGCGGGAGCCTACAATGAGCAGTTCTTC. Residues: CASSLSLAGAYNEQFF. The chain recombines TRBV7-9 with TRBJ2-1, with 11 bases matching TRBD2. The CDR3 runs 16 residues. CDR1 and CDR2 from the germline V gene are SEHNR and FQNEAQ (reference sequence). V was pared by 2 bases and J by 2 bases, with 2 bases of the junction left unmatched.

The chain links TRBV9 to TRBJ2-7; 8 bases align to TRBD1. V was pared by 4 bases and J by 6 bases, with 12 bases of the junction left unmatched. Germline V gene sequence: CDR1 SGDLS, CDR2 YYNGEE. This CDR3 contains 15 residues. The CDR3 bases are TGTGCCAGCAGCATTGGGACAGGAGCATTCGGCGAGCAGTACTTC. It specifies CASSIGTGAFGEQYF.

The V gene is TRBV15, the J gene TRBJ1-4; D is uncertain. The CDR3 totals 17 residues. The V end was cut by 0 bases, the J end by 0 bases, with 11 bases between. The germline CDR1 and CDR2 sequences are LNHNV and YYDKDF (reference sequence). In nucleotides, the CDR3 is TGTGCCACCAGCAGAGAGAAGGTCCCCCCAACTAATGAAAAACTGTTTTTT. Translated: CATSREKVPPTNEKLFF. The full variable domain, completed using reference TRBV15 and TRBJ1-4, is DAMVIQNPRYQVTQFGKPVTLSCSQTLNHNVMYWYQQKSSQAPKLLFHYYDKDFNNEADTPDNFQSRRPNTSFCFLDIRSPGLGDTAMYLCATSREKVPPTNEKLFFGSGTQLSVL.

The chain links TRBV2 to TRBJ1-2; 7 bases align to TRBD1. This CDR3 is 13 amino acids long. Germline assignment: CDR1 SNHLY and CDR2 FYNNEI. Losses at the gene ends were 6 bases for V and 8 bases for J; bases not matched to a gene: 9. In DNA, the CDR3 is TGTGCCAGCAGCGGGGACAGCGGAGGGGGCTACACCTTC. Translating gives CASSGDSGGGYTF.

This clone has only one observation. The gene calls are TRBV2 and TRBJ1-5, with a tentative D call TRBD1 (5 bases). Trimming removed 3 bases at V and 4 bases at J, with 13 bases between. The germline V gene encodes CDR1 SNHLY and CDR2 FYNNEI. The CDR3 covers 15 residues. This CDR3 reads CASSDEGTLNQPQHF. CDR3 nucleotide sequence: TGTGCCAGCAGTGACGAAGGGACTCTAAATCAGCCCCAGCATTTT.

J is TRBJ1-5 and V is TRBV24-1; TRBD1 is a possible D gene (6 bases). This CDR3 has 17 amino acids. V was pared by 0 bases and J by 2 bases, with 13 bases between. Germline CDR1 is KGHDR and CDR2 is SFDVKD. CDR3 residues: CATSDLPGGGGNQPQHF. Written as DNA, the CDR3 is TGTGCCACCAGTGATTTGCCTGGAGGGGGAGGCAATCAGCCCCAGCATTTT.

The chain carries TRBV7-2 and TRBJ2-1, with 11 bases that match TRBD1. With 5 bases clipped from V and 9 bases from J, the junction kept 12 bases outside the gene matches. Per germline, CDR1 SGHTA and CDR2 FQGNSA. The CDR3 sequence is 16 residues long. CDR3 coding DNA: TGTGCCAGCAGCATTAGTGGACAGGGGGCAGTGGTTGAGCAGTTCTTC. Protein sequence: CASSISGQGAVVEQFF.

The chain combines TRBV24-1 with TRBJ1-4; 8 bases line up with TRBD1. Germline CDR1 and CDR2: KGHDR and SFDVKD. CDR3 length: 13 residues. Germline trimming cut 6 bases from V and 7 bases from J; bases unmatched to any gene: 3. The CDR3 spells CATSTGGSEKLFF. The DNA for the CDR3 is TGTGCCACCAGTACAGGGGGTAGTGAAAAACTGTTTTTT.

This sequence joins TRBV10-3 and TRBJ2-5, with D hard to call. CDR1 and CDR2 (germline): ENHRY, SYGVKD. With 0 bases removed from V and 4 bases from J, the gap between germline ends came to 3 bases. This CDR3 is 12 amino acids long. The CDR3 spells CAISESAETQYF. The DNA for the CDR3 is TGTGCCATCAGTGAGTCAGCAGAGACCCAGTACTTC.

CDR3 in amino acids: CASSSLGGAYNEQFF. For the CDR3, the DNA is TGTGCCAGCAGTTCCCTGGGGGGGGCCTACAATGAGCAGTTCTTC. The V and J genes are TRBV27 and TRBJ2-1, with 7 positions matching TRBD2. Trimming cost V 4 bases and J 2 bases; bases outside gene matches: 5. Germline-derived CDR1 and CDR2 are MNHEY and SMNVEV (reference sequence). This CDR3 is 15 amino acids long.